This T cell receptor beta chain was obtained from a study of cytomegalovirus exposure and HLA in healthy donors. There are 17 residues in the CDR3. V was pared by 0 bases and J by 1 base, with 6 bases of the junction left unmatched. Germline CDR1 reads SGHAT; CDR2 reads FQNNGV. Clones were read by immunoSEQ multiplex PCR, and TCRdb kept only the in-frame ones, dropping some. The table records tens of thousands of clones, 95% of them present only once. The sample taken for sequencing was PBMCs. The chain uses TRBV11-2 and TRBJ1-1, with 9 bases lining up with TRBD1. The sequence came from a man aged 18 to 35 in good health and CMV-seronegative. CDR3 sequence: CASSLDSGTGRNTEAFF. Written as DNA, the CDR3 is TGTGCCAGCAGCTTAGATTCCGGGACAGGGCGGAACACTGAAGCTTTCTTT.